This T cell receptor beta chain was sequenced for a study of PD-1 blockade in classical Hodgkin lymphoma. Autologous stem cell transplantation was followed by relapse in every patient, and brentuximab vedotin exposure varied. Germline CDR1 is LGHNA and CDR2 is YNFKEQ. This CDR3 is built from 16 residues. Unmatched junction bases numbered 8, after V lost 3 bases and J lost 3 bases. This clone was observed a few times. Its antigen is unidentified. The assay was immunoSEQ multiplex PCR, and TCRdb's table has in-frame clones only and misses some. The table records 25,000 to 30,000 clones, 78% of them present only once. Overall study results and limits: Patients who initiated nivolumab within 1 year of ASCT were excluded.

The sequencing used peripheral blood mononuclear cells (PBMCs), collected before the second cycle of nivolumab. The receptor's source is a human donor with classical Hodgkin lymphoma. The chain combines TRBV4-2 with TRBJ2-3; TRBD1 matches at 8 bases. CDR3 protein: CASSQNRGTGTDTQYF. The CDR3 DNA reads as TGTGCCAGCAGCCAGAACAGGGGGACAGGTACAGATACGCAGTATTTT.